Shown below are 30 T cell receptor beta chains from a single sample sequenced in a study of blood T cell repertoires in COVID-19 (dated by TCRdb to 2018 to 2021). Libraries were made using the immunoSEQ multiplex PCR assay. This is the immuneACCESS table as TCRdb keeps it, with only in-frame sequences that have V and J called. A part of the clones is gone; compared with another copy, unresolved V genes explain less than half, and the rest is unexplained. The sample records 200,000 to 250,000 clones, 85% of which are singletons. Approximately 2.6% of the sample belongs to the ten largest clones. Sequences were obtained from peripheral blood. The receptor set was obtained from a man between 50 and 59 years old who had recovered from COVID-19.

Notes on this clone: Within the sample, other DNA sequences also encode this same CDR3. The V and J genes are TRBV18 and TRBJ2-3; D perhaps matches TRBD1 (5 bases). CDR3 length: 14 residues. Germline V CDR1 and CDR2: KGHSH, LQKENI. The V end lost 0 bases, the J end lost 1 base, and 5 bases lay between the germline ends. The CDR3, as DNA: TGTGCCAGCTCACCACCCAGGGGCACAGATACGCAGTATTTT. This encodes CASSPPRGTDTQYF. Complete variable domain (other parts from reference TRBV18 and TRBJ2-3): NAGVMQNPRHLVRRRGQEARLRCSPMKGHSHVYWYRQLPEEGLKFMVYLQKENIIDESGMPKERFSAEFPKEGPSILRIQQVVRGDSAAYFCASSPPRGTDTQYFGPGTRLTVL.

V usage is TRBV5-1 and J usage is TRBJ2-3, with D possibly being TRBD2 (6 bases). The germline V gene has CDR1 SGHRS and CDR2 YFSETQ. V gave up 5 bases and J gave up 0 bases, with 10 bases separating them. The CDR3 spans 14 residues. The CDR3 region has the DNA TGCGCCAGCAGGGGGGGACCTAGCACAGATACGCAGTATTTT. Its protein product is CASRGGPSTDTQYF.

The chain links TRBV28 to TRBJ2-1; 11 bases are a match to TRBD2. The germline CDR1 and CDR2 sequences are MDHEN and SYDVKM. V trimming: 11 bases; J trimming: 6 bases; junction bases outside the gene matches: 12. The CDR3 sequence is 15 residues long. The CDR3 region has the DNA TGTGCCTGCCAAAGGATAGCGGGAGGGGCCAATGAGCAGTTCTTC. It specifies CACQRIAGGANEQFF.

The chain is built from TRBV28 and TRBJ2-2; 7 bases map to TRBD1. This CDR3 has 16 amino acids. Trimming cost V 7 bases and J 0 bases; bases outside gene matches: 8. Germline CDR1 reads MDHEN; CDR2 reads SYDVKM. As DNA, the CDR3 is TGTGCCAGCATCGGATGGGGGACAGCGAACACCGGGGAGCTGTTTTTT. Its translation: CASIGWGTANTGELFF.

The chain joins TRBV28 to TRBJ1-5, with D hard to call. The CDR3 loop spans 16 amino acids. V gave up 3 bases and J gave up 0 bases, with 12 bases separating them. The V gene's germline CDR1 is MDHEN and CDR2 SYDVKM. CDR3 sequence (DNA): TGTGCCAGCAGTTTGGTTGCGGTCAATAGCAATCAGCCCCAGCATTTT. Its protein product is CASSLVAVNSNQPQHF.

J is TRBJ2-2 and V is TRBV5-1, with a weak D call TRBD2 (5 bases). This CDR3 spans 15 amino acids. The germline V and J ends were trimmed by 2 bases and 2 bases, with 10 bases remaining between them. Germline loops: CDR1 SGHRS, CDR2 YFSETQ. CDR3 bases: TGCGCCAGCAGCTTAGAGGGCCCTAACACCGGGGAGCTGTTTTTT. Translating it yields CASSLEGPNTGELFF.

CDR3 DNA sequence: TGCAGTGCTAGTGATGGACAGGGGAATTCACCCCTCCACTTT. It yields the protein CSASDGQGNSPLHF. The chain recombines TRBV20-1 with TRBJ1-6, with 9 bases that match TRBD1. Germline CDR1 is DFQATT and CDR2 is SNEGSKA (reference sequence). J lost 7 bases, V lost 3 bases, and 4 bases had no gene match. The CDR3 is made up of 14 amino acids.

This clone was picked up one time. V gene TRBV7-2 combines with J gene TRBJ2-3, with 8 bases that match TRBD1. The germline gives CDR1 SGHTA, CDR2 FQGNSA. CDR3 length equals 16 residues. With 4 bases clipped from V and 4 bases from J, the junction kept 10 bases outside the gene matches. Here the CDR3 reads CASSSLGQGLSDTQYF. CDR3 nucleotide sequence: TGTGCCAGCAGCTCCCTCGGACAGGGTTTATCAGATACGCAGTATTTT.

V and J are TRBV3-1 (or the pseudogene TRBV3-2) and TRBJ2-7; D is uncertain. Trimming took off 0 bases at V and 5 bases at J, with 11 bases between the two ends. This CDR3 comprises 14 residues. The V gene's germline CDR1 is LGHDT and CDR2 YNNKEL (reference sequence). CDR3 sequence reads: CASSQELPGNEQYF. CDR3 bases: TGTGCCAGCAGCCAAGAATTGCCAGGTAACGAGCAGTACTTC.

The chain joins TRBV9 to TRBJ2-2; 10 bases are shared with TRBD1. The CDR3 sequence is 15 residues long. J lost 3 bases, V lost 2 bases, and 1 base had no gene match. Looked up from germline, CDR1 is SGDLS and CDR2 is YYNGEE. CDR3 coding DNA: TGTGCCAGCAGCGTGGGACAGGGGTACACCGGGGAGCTGTTTTTT. Protein sequence: CASSVGQGYTGELFF. The full variable domain, in which reference TRBV9 and TRBJ2-2 provide the parts outside the CDR3, is DSGVTQTPKHLITATGQRVTLRCSPRSGDLSVYWYQQSLDQGLQFLIQYYNGEERAKGNILERFSAQQFPDLHSELNLSSLELGDSALYFCASSVGQGYTGELFFGEGSRLTVL.

The rearrangement joins TRBV5-1 to TRBJ1-1, with a tentative D call TRBD1 (5 bases). The germline gives CDR1 SGHRS, CDR2 YFSETQ. V gave up 2 bases and J gave up 0 bases, with 14 bases separating them. CDR3 length: 16 amino acids. The CDR3 sequence is CASSFTGDPVNTEAFF. In nucleotides, the CDR3 is TGCGCCAGCAGCTTTACGGGGGACCCCGTGAACACTGAAGCTTTCTTT.

This chain uses TRBV6-5 with TRBJ2-3; D possibly corresponds to TRBD2 (6 bases). CDR1 and CDR2 from the germline V gene are MNHEY and SVGAGI. This CDR3 has 14 amino acids. Between the trimmed V and J ends, which lost 6 bases and 4 bases, there was a span of 14 bases. The DNA for the CDR3 is TGTGCCAGCAGCCTGGGACTCCCCGCAGATACGCAGTATTTT. Its translation is CASSLGLPADTQYF.

The gene calls are TRBV15 and TRBJ2-1; tentatively, D is TRBD2 (5 bases). Trimming left V 3 bases short and J 8 bases short, with 11 bases between. CDR3 size: 13 residues. Germline CDR1 is LNHNV and CDR2 is YYDKDF (reference sequence). The DNA of the CDR3 is TGTGCCACCAGCAGGGGCGGGCGGGATGAGCAGTTCTTC. Its protein product is CATSRGGRDEQFF.

This clone was seen only once. V and J are TRBV4-1 and TRBJ1-1; weak D call: TRBD1 (6 bases). CDR3 length: 16 residues. The V gene's germline CDR1 is MGHRA and CDR2 YSYEKL. Trimming left V 5 bases short and J 3 bases short, with 19 bases between. Written as DNA, the CDR3 is TGCGCCAGCAGCTCACGTGGAACAGGGAGGGACACTGAAGCTTTCTTT. It yields the protein CASSSRGTGRDTEAFF.

The gene calls are TRBV18 and TRBJ2-7; D remains unclear. There are 15 residues in the CDR3. Per the germline V gene, CDR1 is KGHSH and CDR2 is LQKENI. The germline V and J ends were trimmed by 1 base and 0 bases, with 10 bases remaining between them. The CDR3: CASSPLPDSSYEQYF. The DNA for the CDR3 is TGTGCCAGCTCACCACTTCCTGATAGCTCCTACGAGCAGTACTTC. The full variable domain, rest sourced from reference TRBV18 and TRBJ2-7, is NAGVMQNPRHLVRRRGQEARLRCSPMKGHSHVYWYRQLPEEGLKFMVYLQKENIIDESGMPKERFSAEFPKEGPSILRIQQVVRGDSAAYFCASSPLPDSSYEQYFGPGTRLTVT.

The chain employs TRBV5-1 and TRBJ1-1; D call uncertain. The CDR3 consists of 14 residues. Germline CDR1 reads SGHRS; CDR2 reads YFSETQ. V lost 0 bases and J lost 1, with 7 bases in between. The CDR3 DNA sequence: TGCGCCAGCAGCTTGGGCACATCGAACACTGAAGCTTTCTTT. Its translation: CASSLGTSNTEAFF.

The table lists this clone with a count of one. J is TRBJ2-1 and V is TRBV6-1; D not certain. The CDR3 is made up of 13 amino acids. The V gene lost 3 bases and the J gene lost 10 bases, with 13 bases spanning the gap. The germline V gene encodes CDR1 MNHNS and CDR2 SASEGT. This chain's CDR3 is CASSESTRTEQFF. The DNA of the CDR3 is TGTGCCAGCAGTGAGTCGACACGTACGGAGCAGTTCTTC.

The chain carries TRBV15 and TRBJ2-7, with TRBD2 matching 8 bases. V dropped 3 bases and J dropped 5; count of bases not matched to a gene: 3. CDR3 length equals 13 residues. Germline V gene sequence: CDR1 LNHNV, CDR2 YYDKDF (reference sequence). Here the CDR3 DNA reads TGTGCCACCAGCAGGGGACTAGTAAACGAGCAGTACTTC. As protein: CATSRGLVNEQYF.

The chain is built from TRBV5-6 and TRBJ2-3; 11 positions agree with TRBD1. The CDR3 has 15 amino acids. The germline V gene has CDR1 SGHDT and CDR2 YYEEEE. Germline trimming cut 3 bases from V and 5 bases from J; bases unmatched to any gene: 5. The CDR3 nucleotides are TGTGCCAGCAGCTGGGACAGGGGGTATGAAGATACGCAGTATTTT. Translated: CASSWDRGYEDTQYF.

The rearrangement links TRBV7-8 to TRBJ1-5, with 10 bases lining up with TRBD1. From germline, CDR1 is SGHVS and CDR2 FQNEAQ. V lost 5 bases to trimming and J lost 7 bases; unmatched junction nucleotides: 8. This CDR3 is 15 amino acids long. CDR3 sequence reads: CASSHGDRGIQPQHF. CDR3 nucleotides: TGTGCCAGCAGCCACGGGGACAGGGGAATCCAGCCCCAGCATTTT.

This chain uses TRBV11-2 with TRBJ2-3; the D gene is possibly TRBD2 (5 bases). The CDR3 is made up of 13 amino acids. CDR1 and CDR2 from the germline V gene are SGHAT and FQNNGV. Trimming removed 2 bases from V and 4 bases from J, with 7 bases in between. CDR3 residues: CASSLWGADTQYF. CDR3 nucleotides: TGTGCCAGCAGCTTATGGGGAGCAGATACGCAGTATTTT.

This clone was seen more than once but under ten times. The V gene is TRBV2, the J gene TRBJ1-3; D uncertain. Trimming removed 3 bases from V and 2 bases from J, with 20 bases in between. This CDR3 is built from 18 residues. Germline-derived CDR1 and CDR2 are SNHLY and FYNNEI. The CDR3 DNA sequence: TGTGCCAGCAGTGAGAGCAGGAGGATGGAGACTGCTGGAAACACCATATATTTT. Its protein product is CASSESRRMETAGNTIYF.

This clone showed up just once. The genes are TRBV4-1 and TRBJ2-7; 10 bases are a match to TRBD1. In germline, CDR1 is MGHRA, CDR2 YSYEKL. V shed 5 bases, J shed 4 bases, and the junction held 8 bases outside the gene matches. The CDR3 covers 15 residues. As DNA, the CDR3 is TGCGCCAGCAGCTCCCGGGACAGGGGTGCTTACGAGCAGTACTTC. Amino acid sequence: CASSSRDRGAYEQYF.

The chain has TRBV27 and TRBJ2-2, with 9 bases lining up with TRBD2. Trimming removed 4 bases from V and 5 bases from J; junction bases left unmatched: 11. The CDR3 runs 17 residues. The germline V gene has CDR1 MNHEY and CDR2 SMNVEV (reference sequence). Written as DNA, the CDR3 is TGTGCCAGCAGTTCCCCCCGAGGTAGCGGGAGAACCGGGGAGCTGTTTTTT. Protein product: CASSSPRGSGRTGELFF.

The V gene is TRBV5-1, the J gene TRBJ2-6; 7 bases align to TRBD2. The V gene's germline CDR1 is SGHRS and CDR2 YFSETQ. The CDR3 totals 17 residues. Losses at the gene ends were 0 bases for V and 2 bases for J; bases not matched to a gene: 5. For the CDR3, the DNA is TGCGCCAGCAGCTTGGTTGGCGGGAGCACTGGGGCCAACGTCCTGACTTTC. Translation: CASSLVGGSTGANVLTF.

The J gene is TRBJ2-1, the V gene TRBV30, with 8 nucleotides matching TRBD2. The ends lost 0 bases at V and 8 bases at J; junction bases unmatched: 9. The CDR3 sequence is 15 residues long. Germline values: CDR1 GTSNPN, CDR2 SVGIG (reference sequence). CDR3 bases: TGTGCCTGGAGTGTCTCCAGCGGGAGACGGGATGAGCAGTTCTTC. Translating it yields CAWSVSSGRRDEQFF. The full variable domain, in which reference TRBV30 and TRBJ2-1 provide the parts outside the CDR3, is SQTIHQWPATLVQPVGSPLSLECTVEGTSNPNLYWYRQAAGRGLQLLFYSVGIGQISSEVPQNLSASRPQDRQFILSSKKLLLSDSGFYLCAWSVSSGRRDEQFFGPGTRLTVL.

This rearrangement joins TRBV30 to TRBJ2-1; the D is unclear. V was clipped by 3 bases and J by 0 bases, with 12 bases between them. Per germline, CDR1 GTSNPN and CDR2 SVGIG (reference sequence). The CDR3 is 15 amino acids. Written as DNA, the CDR3 is TGTGCCTGGAGCGCCAACAGCAACTCCTACAATGAGCAGTTCTTC. Translating gives CAWSANSNSYNEQFF.

The J gene is TRBJ2-7, the V gene TRBV27, with D perhaps matching TRBD1 (6 bases). The V gene's germline CDR1 is MNHEY and CDR2 SMNVEV (reference sequence). V lost 7 bases to trimming and J lost 0 bases, with 13 bases between them. The CDR3 is made up of 14 amino acids. CDR3 residues: CASTRGGDSYEQYF. Here the CDR3 DNA reads TGTGCCAGCACCAGGGGCGGTGACTCCTACGAGCAGTACTTC.

The chain carries TRBV7-9 and TRBJ2-1; 9 nucleotides line up with TRBD1. The V gene end was trimmed by 3 bases and the J gene end by 7 bases; junction bases not matched to a gene: 7. Germline loops: CDR1 SEHNR, CDR2 FQNEAQ (reference sequence). The CDR3 covers 15 residues. The CDR3 region is CASSFRDRAGNEQFF. The CDR3 DNA sequence: TGTGCCAGCAGCTTCCGGGACAGGGCCGGGAATGAGCAGTTCTTC.

The DNA for the CDR3 is TGCGCCAGCAGCCAAGGGTCGGCGGGAGTGAGGTACGAGCAGTACTTC. It specifies CASSQGSAGVRYEQYF. J is TRBJ2-7 and V is TRBV4-1; 7 bases fit TRBD2. Germline loops: CDR1 MGHRA, CDR2 YSYEKL. The CDR3 length is 16 residues. V lost 1 base to trimming and J lost 4 bases; unmatched junction nucleotides: 10.